The 16 T cell receptor beta chains below all came from one sample that was sequenced in a study of blood T cell repertoires in COVID-19. Data came from immunoSEQ multiplex PCR; TCRdb stores just in-frame clones and leaves some out. The sample shows 200,000 to 300,000 clones, roughly 86% of them seen only once. The sample consisted of peripheral blood. The receptors originated from a woman aged 60-75 years with COVID-19, enrolled during active disease.

The J gene is TRBJ1-5, the V gene TRBV21-1. TRBV21-1 is an annotated pseudogene. CDR3 length: 18 amino acids. CDR3 loop: CASSKALGRRLPYQPQHF. In nucleotides, the CDR3 is TGTGCCAGCAGCAAGGCTCTTGGCCGCCGACTTCCTTATCAGCCCCAGCATTTT.

The V gene is TRBV19, the J gene TRBJ2-1; 7 bases are a match to TRBD2. Trimming cost V 3 bases and J 1 base; bases outside gene matches: 3. Germline V CDR1 and CDR2: LNHDA, SQIVND (reference sequence). CDR3 size: 15 residues. The CDR3 here is CASSMSGVSYNEQFF. CDR3 DNA sequence: TGTGCCAGTAGTATGAGCGGGGTTTCCTACAATGAGCAGTTCTTC.

The chain links TRBV27 to TRBJ2-1; 7 nucleotides agree with TRBD1. Germline V gene lookup returns CDR1 MNHEY and CDR2 SMNVEV (reference sequence). The CDR3 totals 14 residues. V dropped 9 bases and J dropped 1; count of bases not matched to a gene: 6. This CDR3 is CASRDSGSYNEQFF. The CDR3 region has the DNA TGTGCCAGTAGGGACAGTGGGTCCTACAATGAGCAGTTCTTC.

This chain connects TRBV9 to TRBJ1-2; no definite D call. V was shortened by 1 base and J by 1 base, with 5 bases between the two germline ends. Germline values: CDR1 SGDLS, CDR2 YYNGEE. The CDR3 is 13 amino acids. CDR3 sequence reads: CASSVIDNYGYTF. As DNA, the CDR3 is TGTGCCAGCAGCGTAATAGATAACTATGGCTACACCTTC.

The chain employs TRBV4-3 and TRBJ1-6; D is perhaps TRBD1 (5 bases). V was shortened by 3 bases and J by 7 bases, with 10 bases between the two germline ends. Germline V gives CDR1 LGHNA, CDR2 YSLEER. The CDR3 is 14 amino acids. Here the CDR3 DNA reads TGCGCCAGCAGCCAGTGGGACTCCAATTCACCCCTCCACTTT. Its translation is CASSQWDSNSPLHF.

The CDR3 nucleotides are TGTGCCAGTAGTATAGTGGCGACTAGCGGGATGAAACCATACAATGAGCAGTTCTTC. It specifies CASSIVATSGMKPYNEQFF. V usage is TRBV19 and J usage is TRBJ2-1; 11 bases map to TRBD2. The CDR3 loop spans 19 amino acids. The V gene end was trimmed by 1 base and the J gene end by 4 bases; junction bases not matched to a gene: 12. From germline, CDR1 is LNHDA and CDR2 SQIVND (reference sequence).

The chain links TRBV29-1 to TRBJ1-2, with TRBD1 identical over 11 bases. With 7 bases clipped from V and 1 base from J, the junction kept 2 bases outside the gene matches. CDR1 and CDR2 from the germline V gene are SQVTM and ANQGSEA. The CDR3 is made up of 13 amino acids. The CDR3 sequence is CSGGTGGNYGYTF. The CDR3 DNA reads as TGCAGCGGTGGGACAGGGGGTAACTATGGCTACACCTTC.

V is TRBV4-2 and J is TRBJ2-7, with 11 positions matching TRBD2. Germline V gene lookup returns CDR1 LGHNA and CDR2 YNFKEQ. V gave up 1 base and J gave up 6 bases; unmatched junction bases: 11. The CDR3 length is 17 residues. In DNA, the CDR3 is TGTGCCAGCAGCCAAGTCTCGGTAGCGGGAGGGCCCAGCGAGCAGTACTTC. This translates into CASSQVSVAGGPSEQYF.

On this clone: A read error may produce the germline difference seen at one junction end. The rearrangement joins TRBV11-3 to TRBJ2-7; TRBD1 agrees at 10 bases. Germline CDR1 reads SGHNT; CDR2 reads YENEEA. CDR3 length equals 14 residues. The CDR3 here is CTSSLGRTGGEQYF. CDR3 sequence (DNA): TGTACCAGCAGCTTAGGACGGACAGGGGGCGAGCAGTACTTC.

V gene TRBV19 combines with J gene TRBJ2-3; TRBD1 aligns across 8 bases. V lost 5 bases to trimming and J lost 3 bases; unmatched junction nucleotides: 10. This CDR3 is built from 16 residues. Germline values: CDR1 LNHDA, CDR2 SQIVND (reference sequence). The chain's CDR3 is CASSDPGGAGTDTQYF. In nucleotides, the CDR3 is TGTGCCAGTAGTGATCCAGGGGGCGCTGGGACAGATACGCAGTATTTT.

About this clone: Other DNA variants within this sample encode the same CDR3. The chain couples TRBV5-1 to TRBJ2-5; TRBD1 agrees at 9 bases. J lost 5 bases, V lost 0 bases, and 2 bases had no gene match. This CDR3 has 14 amino acids. Germline V lookup: CDR1 SGHRS, CDR2 YFSETQ. DNA of the CDR3: TGCGCCAGCAGCTTGGACAGGGGGCGGGAGACCCAGTACTTC. Translated: CASSLDRGRETQYF.

V usage is TRBV5-1 and J usage is TRBJ1-4, with D tentatively TRBD1 (6 bases). V was clipped by 0 bases and J by 5 bases, with 14 bases between them. Per the germline V gene, CDR1 is SGHRS and CDR2 is YFSETQ. The CDR3 extends over 16 amino acids. The CDR3 spells CASSLDTGRGNEKLFF. The CDR3 region has the DNA TGCGCCAGCAGCTTGGACACAGGGCGGGGGAATGAAAAACTGTTTTTT.

The V and J genes are TRBV15 and TRBJ2-2; 7 nucleotides align to TRBD2. The CDR3 is 17 amino acids. Trimming at V came to 1 base and at J to 3 bases, leaving 8 bases not matched to a gene. In germline, CDR1 is LNHNV, CDR2 YYDKDF (reference sequence). CDR3 bases: TGTGCCACCAGCAGAGCAGCGACTAGCATCCACACCGGGGAGCTGTTTTTT. Its protein is CATSRAATSIHTGELFF.

V gene TRBV5-4 combines with J gene TRBJ1-5, with D possibly being TRBD1 (5 bases). Germline loops: CDR1 SGHNT, CDR2 YYREEE (reference sequence). Trimming pared 3 bases from V and 0 bases from J, leaving 10 bases between. The CDR3 sequence is 15 residues long. CDR3 DNA sequence: TGTGCCAGCAGCTATGGCGGGGGTAGCAATCAGCCCCAGCATTTT. Protein sequence: CASSYGGGSNQPQHF.

The J gene is TRBJ2-2, the V gene TRBV4-3; 10 bases align to TRBD2. Trimming cost V 4 bases and J 7 bases; bases outside gene matches: 6. Germline lookup yields CDR1 LGHNA and CDR2 YSLEER. The length of the CDR3 is 15 residues. This CDR3 is CASSLGTSANGELFF. CDR3 DNA sequence: TGCGCCAGCAGCCTGGGGACTAGCGCCAACGGGGAGCTGTTTTTT.

V and J are TRBV19 and TRBJ2-1, with D possibly being TRBD1 (6 bases). V lost 7 bases, J lost 2 bases, and 18 bases lay in between. Germline CDR1 LNHDA, CDR2 SQIVND (reference sequence). This CDR3 is 16 amino acids long. The CDR3 nucleotides are TGTGCCAGTAATTCCCAGGGGTCCCTCACCTACAATGAGCAGTTCTTC. It codes for CASNSQGSLTYNEQFF.